The sequence of this TCR beta chain was determined in a study of T cell responses to AZD1222 COVID-19 vaccine. General study findings and limits: Regions left unmutated in variants are reportedly the target of nearly half of spike-specific TCRs. Rises in breadth and depth of Spike-specific TCRs came after two AZD1222 doses.

The CDR3 has 14 amino acids. Germline CDR1 reads LGHDT; CDR2 reads YNNKEL (reference sequence). V dropped 2 bases and J dropped 3 bases, with 9 bases sitting between them. About this clone: What it recognizes is unknown.

The assay was immunoSEQ multiplex PCR, and TCRdb's table has in-frame clones only and misses some. The sample contains approximately 180,000 clones, approximately 92% of which appear only once. V is TRBV3-1 (or the pseudogene TRBV3-2) and J is TRBJ2-3; D not resolved. The specimen comprised peripheral blood, sampled on day 0 of AZD1222 vaccination. This TCR was recovered from an adult in good health. The DNA of the CDR3 is TGTGCCAGCAGCCAACGTTCTGAAACAGATACGCAGTATTTT. It specifies CASSQRSETDTQYF.